This TCR beta chain was captured in a study of low-dose radiotherapy and immunotherapy resistance in tumors. Germline lookup yields CDR1 KGHSH and CDR2 LQKENI. Trimming took 3 bases from V and 0 from J, leaving 5 bases between them. This CDR3 contains 13 residues. TRAV- and TRBV-specific primers were used for first-strand cDNA, which covered alpha and beta chains. Both a constant-region primer and a V-primer adapter served to amplify TCRs across 15 to 20 PCR cycles. In vitro transcription served to amplify the mRNA that had been isolated. TCRdb fed the reads into MiXCR, producing one record per CDR3 protein. In the table there are approximately 30,000 distinct CDR3 sequences, about half of which are singletons. Stated time point: after trial treatment. Treatment given: LDRT plus nivolumab, ipilimumab, low-dose cyclophosphamide and aspirin (RACIN trial). This clonotype was observed at least ten times.

The rearrangement links TRBV18 to TRBJ1-2, with no clear D. The sample consisted of PBMCs, taken after low-dose radiotherapy plus immunotherapy. The receptor was derived from a male donor with gallbladder cancer. The CDR3 spells CASSPEANYGYTF. DNA for the CDR3: TGTGCCAGCTCACCGGAAGCTAACTATGGCTACACCTTC.